The 13 T cell receptor beta chains presented below share a single source sample, sequenced in a study of CD8 T cells in ankylosing spondylitis. MiXCR was run by TCRdb on the 5' RACE reads, yielding one entry per CDR3 protein. Of about 200,000 distinct CDR3 sequences in the sample, roughly 13% are singletons; the top ten hold 16%. Sequencing was carried out using blood, either unsorted or a sorted T cell fraction (not recorded which). All receptors come from a male donor with ankylosing spondylitis or in good health (not recorded which).

This clonotype appeared a few times. The V gene is TRBV6-5, the J gene TRBJ2-5, with 12 bases lining up with TRBD1. CDR1 is MNHEY, CDR2 SVGAGI, per germline. The length of the CDR3 is 15 residues. J was trimmed by 5 bases and V by 4 bases; bases with no gene match: 5. The CDR3 spells CASSFGTGGRETQYF. The CDR3 DNA follows: TGTGCCAGCAGTTTTGGGACAGGGGGCAGGGAGACCCAGTACTTC.

This clonotype was counted ten times or more. The chain links TRBV5-1 to TRBJ2-5; 7 positions agree with TRBD1. Germline V CDR1 and CDR2: SGHRS, YFSETQ. The V and J ends lost 3 bases and 3 bases, in that order; junction bases with no gene match: 8. The CDR3 is 15 residues long. The CDR3 sequence is CASSYAQGGEETQYF. CDR3 nucleotide sequence: TGCGCCAGCAGCTACGCCCAAGGGGGCGAAGAGACCCAGTACTTC.

This clonotype was recorded a few times. This rearrangement joins TRBV7-9 to TRBJ1-1; no firm D call. The germline V gene encodes CDR1 SEHNR and CDR2 FQNEAQ (reference sequence). CDR3 length equals 13 residues. V was clipped by 2 bases and J by 8 bases, with 12 bases between them. CDR3 bases: TGTGCCAGCAGCTTAAGGCCGTTATCGGAAGCTTTCTTT. This gives the protein CASSLRPLSEAFF.

The V and J genes are TRBV11-3 and TRBJ1-4; TRBD1 is a possible D gene (6 bases). Germline V CDR1 and CDR2: SGHNT, YENEEA. The CDR3 has 13 residues. Trimming removed 4 bases from V and 9 bases from J, with 12 bases in between. The CDR3 nucleotides are TGTGCCAGCAGCTCCCGGACAGCTAAAAAACTGTTTTTT. Its protein is CASSSRTAKKLFF.

This clonotype has only a few counts. The chain has TRBV4-1 and TRBJ1-2; D call uncertain. V gave up 0 bases and J gave up 6 bases, with 14 bases separating them. This CDR3 comprises 15 residues. The germline CDR1 and CDR2 sequences are MGHRA and YSYEKL. The CDR3: CASSQDRSFWDGYTF. Here the CDR3 DNA reads TGCGCCAGCAGCCAAGATCGAAGCTTTTGGGATGGCTACACCTTC.

The chain employs TRBV25-1 and TRBJ2-1; D is possibly TRBD2 (7 bases). The CDR3 totals 14 residues. Germline values: CDR1 MGHDK, CDR2 SYGVNS. V was pared by 4 bases and J by 12 bases, with 19 bases between. CDR3 nucleotides: TGTGCCAGCAGTGCCGGGGGAGGGGGATCCGGGCAGTTCTTC. It specifies CASSAGGGGSGQFF.

This clonotype was seen a few times. The V and J genes are TRBV5-6 and TRBJ2-7; TRBD1 matches 7 bases. The CDR3 length is 15 residues. Germline loops: CDR1 SGHDT, CDR2 YYEEEE. V was clipped by 0 bases and J by 0 bases; unmatched bases: 3. The CDR3 region is CASSLEQGSSYEQYF. CDR3 sequence (DNA): TGTGCCAGCAGCTTGGAACAGGGGAGCTCCTACGAGCAGTACTTC.

This clonotype was counted only a few times. This sequence joins TRBV10-3 and TRBJ2-7; no reliable D call. In germline, CDR1 is ENHRY, CDR2 SYGVKD. The CDR3 length is 12 residues. Trimming pared 3 bases from V and 7 bases from J, leaving 10 bases between. The CDR3 DNA reads TGTGCCATCAGTGACGGCAGAGGTGAGCAGTACTTC. Its translation: CAISDGRGEQYF.

The chain has TRBV7-9 and TRBJ2-7, with TRBD1 identical over 9 bases. Germline CDR1 is SEHNR and CDR2 is FQNEAQ (reference sequence). J lost 1 base, V lost 5 bases, and 12 bases had no gene match. The CDR3 extends over 17 amino acids. CDR3 nucleotides: TGTGCCAGCAGCCCACCGGGACAGGGAGGTAGATCCTACGAGCAGTACTTC. Amino acids: CASSPPGQGGRSYEQYF.

The rearrangement links TRBV5-1 to TRBJ2-7, with 12 bases that match TRBD1. V was pared by 3 bases and J by 7 bases, with 8 bases of the junction left unmatched. The CDR3 spans 15 residues. From germline, CDR1 is SGHRS and CDR2 YFSETQ. The CDR3 coding sequence is TGCGCCAGCAGCTCCACCGGGACAGGGGGCAGTGAGCAGTACTTC. It yields the protein CASSSTGTGGSEQYF. Full variable domain (missing parts from reference TRBV5-1 and TRBJ2-7): KAGVTQTPRYLIKTRGQQVTLSCSPISGHRSVSWYQQTPGQGLQFLFEYFSETQRNKGNFPGRFSGRQFSNSRSEMNVSTLELGDSALYLCASSSTGTGGSEQYFGPGTRLTVT.

This clonotype has more than one count but fewer than ten. J is TRBJ1-1 and V is TRBV6-5; 9 bases are a match to TRBD1. Germline CDR1 MNHEY, CDR2 SVGAGI. CDR3 size: 14 residues. V shed 4 bases and J 6 bases; nucleotides not matched to a gene: 6. CDR3 sequence: CASSWTGAPSEAFF. CDR3 sequence (DNA): TGTGCCAGCAGTTGGACAGGGGCCCCGTCTGAAGCTTTCTTT.

This chain links TRBV3-1 with TRBJ2-7; possibly TRBD2 for D (5 bases). The CDR3 contains 12 residues. CDR1 and CDR2 (germline): LGHDT, YNNKEL (reference sequence). Trimming stripped 3 bases from V and 3 bases from J, with 6 bases between. The CDR3 is CASSHGLYEQYF. CDR3 nucleotide sequence: TGTGCCAGCAGCCACGGACTCTACGAGCAGTACTTC.

V usage is TRBV19 and J usage is TRBJ2-3, with 9 bases fitting TRBD2. The CDR3 length is 16 residues. V shed 4 bases and J 2 bases; nucleotides not matched to a gene: 7. Germline CDR1 is LNHDA and CDR2 is SQIVND (reference sequence). CDR3 DNA sequence: TGTGCCAGTAGTACCGGGACTAGCAGCGACACAGATACGCAGTATTTT. Its protein is CASSTGTSSDTDTQYF.